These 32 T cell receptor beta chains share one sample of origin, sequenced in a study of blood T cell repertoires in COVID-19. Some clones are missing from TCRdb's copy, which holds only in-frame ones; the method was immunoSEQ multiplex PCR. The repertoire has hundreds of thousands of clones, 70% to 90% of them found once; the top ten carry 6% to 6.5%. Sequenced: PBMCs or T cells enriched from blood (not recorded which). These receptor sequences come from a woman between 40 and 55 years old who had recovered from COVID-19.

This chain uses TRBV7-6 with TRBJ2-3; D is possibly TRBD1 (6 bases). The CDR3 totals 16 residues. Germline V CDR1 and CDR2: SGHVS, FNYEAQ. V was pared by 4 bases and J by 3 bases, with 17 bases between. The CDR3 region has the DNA TGTGCCAGCAGCTCTAACAGGGAGAGGGGGACAGATACGCAGTATTTT. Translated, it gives CASSSNRERGTDTQYF.

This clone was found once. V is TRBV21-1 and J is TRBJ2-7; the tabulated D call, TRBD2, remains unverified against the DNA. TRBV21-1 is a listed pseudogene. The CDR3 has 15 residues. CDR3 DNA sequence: TGTGCCAGCAGCAAAGCGAAGCGCTTAGCGGACGAGCAGTACTTC. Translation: CASSKAKRLADEQYF.

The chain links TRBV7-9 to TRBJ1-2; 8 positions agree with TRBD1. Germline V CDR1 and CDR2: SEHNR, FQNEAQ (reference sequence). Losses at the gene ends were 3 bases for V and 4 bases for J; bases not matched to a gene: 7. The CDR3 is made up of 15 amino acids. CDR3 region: CASSLTTGALYGYTF. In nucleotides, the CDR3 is TGTGCCAGCAGCTTGACGACAGGGGCCCTCTATGGCTACACCTTC.

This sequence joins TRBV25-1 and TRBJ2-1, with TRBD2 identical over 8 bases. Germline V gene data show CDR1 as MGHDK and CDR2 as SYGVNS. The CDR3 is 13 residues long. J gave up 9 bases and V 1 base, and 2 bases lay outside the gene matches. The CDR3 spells CASSESGGPEQFF. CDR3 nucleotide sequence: TGTGCCAGCAGTGAATCGGGGGGGCCTGAGCAGTTCTTC.

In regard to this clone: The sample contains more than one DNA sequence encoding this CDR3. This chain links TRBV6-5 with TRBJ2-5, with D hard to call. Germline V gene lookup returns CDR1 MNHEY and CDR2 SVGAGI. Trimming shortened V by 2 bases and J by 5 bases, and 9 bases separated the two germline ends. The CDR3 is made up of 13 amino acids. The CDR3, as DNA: TGTGCCAGCAGTTACAGTTCGCGGGAGACCCAGTACTTC. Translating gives CASSYSSRETQYF.

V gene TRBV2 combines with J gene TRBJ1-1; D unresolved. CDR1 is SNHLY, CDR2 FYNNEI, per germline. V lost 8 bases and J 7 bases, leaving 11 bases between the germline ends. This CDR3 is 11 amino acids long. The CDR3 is CASWRTVEAFF. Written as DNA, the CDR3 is TGTGCCAGCTGGAGGACCGTTGAAGCTTTCTTT. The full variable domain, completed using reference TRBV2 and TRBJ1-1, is EPEVTQTPSHQVTQMGQEVILRCVPISNHLYFYWYRQILGQKVEFLVSFYNNEISEKSEIFDDQFSVERPDGSNFTLKIRSTKLEDSAMYFCASWRTVEAFFGQGTRLTVV.

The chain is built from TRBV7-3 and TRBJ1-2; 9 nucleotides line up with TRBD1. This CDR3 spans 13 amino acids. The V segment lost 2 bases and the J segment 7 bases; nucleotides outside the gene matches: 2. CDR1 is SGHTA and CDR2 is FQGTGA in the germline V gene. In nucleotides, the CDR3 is TGTGCCAGCAGCTTAGACAGGGGGTCTGGCTACACCTTC. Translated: CASSLDRGSGYTF.

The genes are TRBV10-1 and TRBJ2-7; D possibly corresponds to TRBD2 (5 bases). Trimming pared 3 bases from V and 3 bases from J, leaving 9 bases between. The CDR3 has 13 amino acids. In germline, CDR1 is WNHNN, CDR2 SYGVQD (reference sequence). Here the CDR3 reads CASSDGNFYEQYF. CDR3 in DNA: TGCGCCAGCAGTGACGGGAATTTCTACGAGCAGTACTTC.

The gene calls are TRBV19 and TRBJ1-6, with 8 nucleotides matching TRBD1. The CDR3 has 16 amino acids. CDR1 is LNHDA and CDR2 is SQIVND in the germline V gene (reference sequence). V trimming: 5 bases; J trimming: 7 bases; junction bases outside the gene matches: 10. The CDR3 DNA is TGTGCCAGTAGTGCCCCGGACAGGGCGGGGAATTCACCCCTCCACTTT. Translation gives CASSAPDRAGNSPLHF.

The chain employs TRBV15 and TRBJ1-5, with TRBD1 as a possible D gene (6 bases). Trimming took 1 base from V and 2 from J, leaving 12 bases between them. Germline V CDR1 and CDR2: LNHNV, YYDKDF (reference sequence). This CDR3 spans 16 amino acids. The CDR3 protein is CATSRVRQAGNQPQHF. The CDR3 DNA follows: TGTGCCACCAGCAGAGTAAGACAGGCGGGCAATCAGCCCCAGCATTTT.

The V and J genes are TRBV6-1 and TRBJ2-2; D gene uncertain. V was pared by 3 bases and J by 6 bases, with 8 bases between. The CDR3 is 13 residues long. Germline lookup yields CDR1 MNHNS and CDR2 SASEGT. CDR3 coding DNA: TGTGCCAGCAGTGAGAACAGATCCGGGGAGCTGTTTTTT. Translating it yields CASSENRSGELFF.

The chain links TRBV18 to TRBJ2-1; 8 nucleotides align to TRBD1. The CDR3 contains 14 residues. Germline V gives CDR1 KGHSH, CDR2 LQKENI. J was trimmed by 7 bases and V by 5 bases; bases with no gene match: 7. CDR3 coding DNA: TGTGCCAGCTCATTATCAGGGGGCAGGAATGAGCAGTTCTTC. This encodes CASSLSGGRNEQFF.

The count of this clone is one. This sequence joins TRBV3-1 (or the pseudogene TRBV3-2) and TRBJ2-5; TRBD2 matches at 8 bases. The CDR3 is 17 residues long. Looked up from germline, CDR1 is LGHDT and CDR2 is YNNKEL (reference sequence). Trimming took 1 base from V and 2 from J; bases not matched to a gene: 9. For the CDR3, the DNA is TGTGCCAGCAGCCAAGGGTTGGCGGGAGGAACGCAAGAGACCCAGTACTTC. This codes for CASSQGLAGGTQETQYF.

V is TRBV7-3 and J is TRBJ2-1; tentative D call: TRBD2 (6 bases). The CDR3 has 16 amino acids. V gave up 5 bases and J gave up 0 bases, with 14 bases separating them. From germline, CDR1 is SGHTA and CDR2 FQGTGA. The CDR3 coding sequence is TGTGCCAGCAGCCCTGGGACTCTCAGCTCCTACAATGAGCAGTTCTTC. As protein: CASSPGTLSSYNEQFF.

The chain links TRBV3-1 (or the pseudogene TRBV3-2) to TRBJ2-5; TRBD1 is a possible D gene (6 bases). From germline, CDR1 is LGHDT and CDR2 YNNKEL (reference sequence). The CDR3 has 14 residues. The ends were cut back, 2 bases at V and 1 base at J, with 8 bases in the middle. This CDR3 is CASSQQGLQETQYF. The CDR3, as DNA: TGTGCCAGCAGCCAACAGGGGCTCCAAGAGACCCAGTACTTC.

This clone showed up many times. CDR3 in DNA: TGTGCCCGGGGACTAGCGGGTGCAGATACGCAGTATTTT. Amino acid sequence: CARGLAGADTQYF. V gene TRBV30 combines with J gene TRBJ2-3, with 12 bases fitting TRBD2. There are 13 residues in the CDR3. The junction had 4 bases not matched to a gene; V was cut back by 8 bases and J by 4 bases. Germline CDR1 reads GTSNPN; CDR2 reads SVGIG (reference sequence).

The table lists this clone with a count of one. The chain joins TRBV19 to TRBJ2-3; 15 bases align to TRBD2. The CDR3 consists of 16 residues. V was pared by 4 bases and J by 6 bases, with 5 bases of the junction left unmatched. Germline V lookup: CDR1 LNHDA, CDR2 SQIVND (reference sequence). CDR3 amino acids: CASSRTSGRVLDTQYF. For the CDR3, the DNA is TGTGCCAGTAGTAGGACTAGCGGGAGGGTACTGGATACGCAGTATTTT.

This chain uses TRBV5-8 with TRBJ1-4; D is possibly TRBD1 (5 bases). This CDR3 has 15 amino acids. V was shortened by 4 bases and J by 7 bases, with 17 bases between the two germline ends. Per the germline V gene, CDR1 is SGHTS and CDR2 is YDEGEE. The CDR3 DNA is TGTGCCAGCAGCCCTGTGGGCAGGGTTGGTGAAAAACTGTTTTTT. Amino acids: CASSPVGRVGEKLFF.

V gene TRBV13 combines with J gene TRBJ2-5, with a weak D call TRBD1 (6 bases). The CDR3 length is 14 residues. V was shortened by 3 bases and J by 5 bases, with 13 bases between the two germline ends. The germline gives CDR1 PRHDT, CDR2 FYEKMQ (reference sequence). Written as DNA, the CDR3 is TGTGCCAGCAGCTTCCAGGGGTTGAGGGAGACCCAGTACTTC. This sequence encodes CASSFQGLRETQYF. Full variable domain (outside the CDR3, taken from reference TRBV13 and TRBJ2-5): AAGVIQSPRHLIKEKRETATLKCYPIPRHDTVYWYQQGPGQDPQFLISFYEKMQSDKGSIPDRFSAQQFSDYHSELNMSSLELGDSALYFCASSFQGLRETQYFGPGTRLLVL.

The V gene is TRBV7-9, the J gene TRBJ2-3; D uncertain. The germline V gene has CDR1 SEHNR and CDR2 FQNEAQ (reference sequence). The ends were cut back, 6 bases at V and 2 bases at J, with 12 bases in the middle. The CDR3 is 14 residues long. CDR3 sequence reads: CASSRTTSTDTQYF. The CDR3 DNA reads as TGTGCCAGCAGTCGCACTACCTCCACAGATACGCAGTATTTT.

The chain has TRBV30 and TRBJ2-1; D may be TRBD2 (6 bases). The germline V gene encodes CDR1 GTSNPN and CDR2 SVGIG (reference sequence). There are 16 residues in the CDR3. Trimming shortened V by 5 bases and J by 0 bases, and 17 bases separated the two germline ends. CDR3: CAWARGLSSSYNEQFF. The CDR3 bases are TGTGCCTGGGCACGTGGACTATCGAGCTCCTACAATGAGCAGTTCTTC.

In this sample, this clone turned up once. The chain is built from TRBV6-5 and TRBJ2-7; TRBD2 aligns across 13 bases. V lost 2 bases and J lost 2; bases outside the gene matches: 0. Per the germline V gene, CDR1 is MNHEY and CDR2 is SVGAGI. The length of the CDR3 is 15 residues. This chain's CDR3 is CASSYGLAGAYEQYF. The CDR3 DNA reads TGTGCCAGCAGTTACGGACTAGCGGGGGCCTACGAGCAGTACTTC.

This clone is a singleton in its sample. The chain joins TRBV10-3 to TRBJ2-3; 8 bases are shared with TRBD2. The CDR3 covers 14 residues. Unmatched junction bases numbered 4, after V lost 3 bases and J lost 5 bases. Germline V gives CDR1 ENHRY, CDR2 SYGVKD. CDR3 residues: CAISEMAGGDTQYF. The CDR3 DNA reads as TGTGCCATCAGTGAAATGGCGGGAGGAGATACGCAGTATTTT.

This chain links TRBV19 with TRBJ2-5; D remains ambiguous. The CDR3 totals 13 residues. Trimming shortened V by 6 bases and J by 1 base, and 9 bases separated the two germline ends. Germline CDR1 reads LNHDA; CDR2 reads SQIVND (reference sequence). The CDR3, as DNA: TGTGCCAGTAGCCCGGAGTTCCAAGAGACCCAGTACTTC. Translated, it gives CASSPEFQETQYF.

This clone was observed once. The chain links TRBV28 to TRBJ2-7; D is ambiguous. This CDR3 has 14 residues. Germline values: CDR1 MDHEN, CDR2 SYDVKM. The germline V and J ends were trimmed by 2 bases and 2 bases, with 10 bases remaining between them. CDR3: CASSLPRHPYEQYF. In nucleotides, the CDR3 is TGTGCCAGCAGTTTACCGCGACACCCCTACGAGCAGTACTTC.

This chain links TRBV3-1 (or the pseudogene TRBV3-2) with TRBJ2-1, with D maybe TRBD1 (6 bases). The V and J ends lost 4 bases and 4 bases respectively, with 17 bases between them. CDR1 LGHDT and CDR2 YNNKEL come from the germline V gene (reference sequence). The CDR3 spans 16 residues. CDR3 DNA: TGTGCCAGCAGCCCCTTACAGGGATCCCCTTACAATGAGCAGTTCTTC. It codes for CASSPLQGSPYNEQFF.

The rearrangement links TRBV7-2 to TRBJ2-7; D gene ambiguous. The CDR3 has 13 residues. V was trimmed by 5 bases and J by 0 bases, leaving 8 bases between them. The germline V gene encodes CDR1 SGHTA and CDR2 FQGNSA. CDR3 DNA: TGTGCCAGCAGCGCGATGAGCTCCTACGAGCAGTACTTC. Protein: CASSAMSSYEQYF.

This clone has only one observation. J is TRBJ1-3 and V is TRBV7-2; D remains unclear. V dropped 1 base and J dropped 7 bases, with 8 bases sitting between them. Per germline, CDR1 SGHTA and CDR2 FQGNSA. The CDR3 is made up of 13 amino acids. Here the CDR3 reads CASSLGRGNTIYF. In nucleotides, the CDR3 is TGTGCCAGCAGCTTAGGTCGAGGGAACACCATATATTTT.

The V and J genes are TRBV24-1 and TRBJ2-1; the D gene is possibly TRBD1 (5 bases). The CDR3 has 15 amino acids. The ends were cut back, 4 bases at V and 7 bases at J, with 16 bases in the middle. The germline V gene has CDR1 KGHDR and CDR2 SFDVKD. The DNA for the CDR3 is TGTGCCACCAGTGACCCTCGCAGGGCGCGTAATGAGCAGTTCTTC. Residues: CATSDPRRARNEQFF.

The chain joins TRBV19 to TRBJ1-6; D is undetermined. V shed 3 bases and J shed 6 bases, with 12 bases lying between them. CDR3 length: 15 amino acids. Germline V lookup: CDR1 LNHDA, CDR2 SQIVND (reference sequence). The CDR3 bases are TGTGCCAGTAGTATTGGCGACAAGATTAATTCACCCCTCCACTTT. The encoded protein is CASSIGDKINSPLHF.

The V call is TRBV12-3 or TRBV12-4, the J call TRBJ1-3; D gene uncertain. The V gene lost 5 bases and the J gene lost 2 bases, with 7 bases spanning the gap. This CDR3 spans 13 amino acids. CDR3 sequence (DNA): TGTGCCAGCAGTCCCCAGACTGGAAACACCATATATTTT. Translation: CASSPQTGNTIYF.

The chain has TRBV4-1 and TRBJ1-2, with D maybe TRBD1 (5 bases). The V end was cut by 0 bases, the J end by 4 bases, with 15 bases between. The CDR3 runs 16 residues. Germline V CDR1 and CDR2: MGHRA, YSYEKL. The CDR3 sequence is CASSQDKSGGSYGYTF. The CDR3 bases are TGCGCCAGCAGCCAAGATAAATCGGGGGGGAGCTATGGCTACACCTTC.